These T cell receptor beta chains were read from a single sample in a study of T cell repertoires in cytomegalovirus infection. TCRdb called the reads again in MiXCR, with one record for every CDR3 protein. The sample holds 150,000 to 190,000 distinct CDR3 sequences, about 20% seen once. The sequenced sample was PBMCs. Receptor source: a human donor in good health (CMV status not recorded). Some clones in this sample may be carry-over from other donors' samples. CDR3s include the opening cysteine and the closing phenylalanine or tryptophan. The D gene is left open where the match is weak. Clone size is given for some rows only: seen once, a few or many times, or a class if the clone is expanded.

many	TRBV7-2	-	TRBJ1-2	TGTGCCAGCAGCTCCGTCTATGGCTACACCTTC	CASSSVYGYTF
many	TRBV7-8	-	TRBJ1-1	TGTGCCAGCAGCTTAAAGATCGACACTGAAGCTTTCTTT	CASSLKIDTEAFF
many	TRBV7-8	-	TRBJ1-2	TGTGCCAGCAGCTTACCCCTAGGACGCGGCTACACCTTC	CASSLPLGRGYTF
many	TRBV7-8	TRBD2	TRBJ2-5	TGTGCCAGCAGCCGCGGGAGCGCAGAGACCCAGTACTTC	CASSRGSAETQYF
few	TRBV6-2/TRBV6-3	TRBD2	TRBJ2-2	TGTGCCAGCAGTCCGTCAGCGGGAAATACCGGGGAGCTGTTTTTT	CASSPSAGNTGELFF
few	TRBV7-9	TRBD2	TRBJ2-3	TGTGCCAGCAGCTCGTCTAGCGGAATCACAGATACGCAGTATTTT	CASSSSSGITDTQYF
many	TRBV28	TRBD2	TRBJ2-7	TGTGCCAGCAGTCCCGCGAAGTCTAGCGGGGGAATAGCTTGGTACGAGCAGTACTTC	CASSPAKSSGGIAWYEQYF
-	TRBV20-1	-	TRBJ1-1	TGCAGTGCAAACCGCTCAGGTCGGCTGAACACTGAAGCTTTCTTT	CSANRSGRLNTEAFF
-	TRBV15	-	TRBJ1-5	TGTGCCACCAGCAGAGATCGCAGGGTTACTAATCAGCCCCAGCATTTT	CATSRDRRVTNQPQHF
-	TRBV7-9	-	TRBJ1-1	TGTGCCAGCAGCTTAGGCTCCAGGGGAGCTTTCTTT	CASSLGSRGAFF
-	TRBV6-2/TRBV6-3	-	TRBJ1-1	TGTGCCAGCAGACGTAACAGGGATCGGACTGAAGCTTTCTTT	CASRRNRDRTEAFF
few	TRBV23-1	TRBD1	TRBJ1-1	TGCGCCAGCAGCCCACGACAGGGGAACACTGAAGCTTTCTTT	CASSPRQGNTEAFF
few	TRBV5-6	-	TRBJ2-7	TGTGCCAGCAGCTTGGAGTGGTCGACAGGAAACTACGAGCAGTACTTC	CASSLEWSTGNYEQYF
few	TRBV7-9	TRBD2	TRBJ2-3	TGTGCCAGCAGCTCGTGGACTAGCGGTACAGATACGCAGTATTTT	CASSSWTSGTDTQYF
once	TRBV18	-	TRBJ2-3	TGTGCCAGCTCACCCGGTCGCACAGATACGCAGTATTTT	CASSPGRTDTQYF
-	TRBV24-1	TRBD2	TRBJ2-3	TGTGCCACCAGTAGGTCCAGCGGGGGGCCAGGTAGCACAGATACGCAGTATTTT	CATSRSSGGPGSTDTQYF
-	TRBV5-5	-	TRBJ2-3	TGTGCCAGCAGCTTTGGGCAGGGGTCCACAGATACGCAGTATTTT	CASSFGQGSTDTQYF
many	TRBV11-3	TRBD1	TRBJ2-1	TGTGCCAGCAGTCTCGGACAGGGGGCTTACAATGAGCAGTTCTTC	CASSLGQGAYNEQFF
few	TRBV10-3	TRBD1	TRBJ1-1	TGTGCCATCAGAGACCAGGACAGGGGCGGTGAAGCTTTCTTT	CAIRDQDRGGEAFF
many	TRBV7-9	-	TRBJ2-7	TGTGCCAGCAGCTTAGATGGCACCTATACGGGGGAGCAGTACTTC	CASSLDGTYTGEQYF
many	TRBV7-2	-	TRBJ2-1	TGTGCCAGCAGTTTGGTAGGGTACAATGAGCAGTTCTTC	CASSLVGYNEQFF
-	TRBV20-1	TRBD2	TRBJ2-7	TGCAGTGCCTCACCTCTTAGCGGGAGCTACGAGCAGTACTTC	CSASPLSGSYEQYF
many	TRBV7-8	-	TRBJ1-5	TGTGCCAGCAGCTTAGCGGGGAATAGCAATCAGCCCCAGCATTTT	CASSLAGNSNQPQHF
-	TRBV20-1	TRBD1	TRBJ2-1	TGCAGTGCTAGAACCGGACAGGGGGCTTCGGATGAGCAGTTCTTC	CSARTGQGASDEQFF
few	TRBV4-1	-	TRBJ2-2	TGCGCCAGCAGTCCGGGCGAGCTCACCGGGGAGCTGTTTTTT	CASSPGELTGELFF
many	TRBV7-2	-	TRBJ1-2	TGTGCCAGCAGCGGGGCGATGGGAATCGGGGGCTACACCTTC	CASSGAMGIGGYTF
-	TRBV28	-	TRBJ1-6	TGTGCCAGCAGTTTCATAACTAATTCACCCCTCCACTTT	CASSFITNSPLHF
few	TRBV5-1	-	TRBJ1-6	TGCGCCAGCAGCCGATCCTTGGGGGAGTATAATTCACCCCTCCACTTT	CASSRSLGEYNSPLHF
few	TRBV4-1	TRBD2	TRBJ2-5	TGCGCCAGCAGCCAAGGAGCTAGCGGGGAACTTCAAGAGACCCAGTACTTC	CASSQGASGELQETQYF
-	TRBV5-4	TRBD2	TRBJ2-7	TGTGCCAGCAGCCTGGGACTAGCGGGGGTGAACGAGCAGTACTTC	CASSLGLAGVNEQYF
-	TRBV12-3/TRBV12-4	-	TRBJ1-1	TGTGCCAGCAGTTTAGCGAAGTGGGAAACTGAAGCTTTCTTT	CASSLAKWETEAFF
-	TRBV28	-	TRBJ2-2	TGTGCCAGCAGTCCACAGGTGTGGCGGACCGGGGAGCTGTTTTTT	CASSPQVWRTGELFF
-	TRBV5-1	-	TRBJ1-3	TGCGCCAGCAGCTTGGTGGCGGGGACCGGTGGAAACACCATATATTTT	CASSLVAGTGGNTIYF
-	TRBV28	TRBD2	TRBJ2-7	TGTGCCAGCAGACCGACAGTAGAGCGGGAGTGGGAGCAGTACTTC	CASRPTVEREWEQYF
many	TRBV5-6	-	TRBJ2-6	TGTGCCAGCAGCTATGATAGACGGAGCTCTGGGGCCAACGTCCTGACTTTC	CASSYDRRSSGANVLTF
-	TRBV29-1	-	TRBJ2-6	TGCAGCGTTGTCGAGGGGGCCAACGTCCTGACTTTC	CSVVEGANVLTF
-	TRBV20-1	-	TRBJ1-1	TGCAGTGCTAGAGACAACATGAACACTGAAGCTTTCTTT	CSARDNMNTEAFF
-	TRBV28	TRBD2	TRBJ2-5	TGTGCCAGCAGCCCCCCTAGCGGAGGGCTCCAAGAGACCCAGTACTTC	CASSPPSGGLQETQYF
-	TRBV19	-	TRBJ1-1	TGTGCCAGCACCCCACGGACGAACACTGAAGCTTTCTTT	CASTPRTNTEAFF
few	TRBV28	-	TRBJ1-2	TGTGCCAGCAATACTGTGAGGGGAAACTATGGCTACACCTTC	CASNTVRGNYGYTF